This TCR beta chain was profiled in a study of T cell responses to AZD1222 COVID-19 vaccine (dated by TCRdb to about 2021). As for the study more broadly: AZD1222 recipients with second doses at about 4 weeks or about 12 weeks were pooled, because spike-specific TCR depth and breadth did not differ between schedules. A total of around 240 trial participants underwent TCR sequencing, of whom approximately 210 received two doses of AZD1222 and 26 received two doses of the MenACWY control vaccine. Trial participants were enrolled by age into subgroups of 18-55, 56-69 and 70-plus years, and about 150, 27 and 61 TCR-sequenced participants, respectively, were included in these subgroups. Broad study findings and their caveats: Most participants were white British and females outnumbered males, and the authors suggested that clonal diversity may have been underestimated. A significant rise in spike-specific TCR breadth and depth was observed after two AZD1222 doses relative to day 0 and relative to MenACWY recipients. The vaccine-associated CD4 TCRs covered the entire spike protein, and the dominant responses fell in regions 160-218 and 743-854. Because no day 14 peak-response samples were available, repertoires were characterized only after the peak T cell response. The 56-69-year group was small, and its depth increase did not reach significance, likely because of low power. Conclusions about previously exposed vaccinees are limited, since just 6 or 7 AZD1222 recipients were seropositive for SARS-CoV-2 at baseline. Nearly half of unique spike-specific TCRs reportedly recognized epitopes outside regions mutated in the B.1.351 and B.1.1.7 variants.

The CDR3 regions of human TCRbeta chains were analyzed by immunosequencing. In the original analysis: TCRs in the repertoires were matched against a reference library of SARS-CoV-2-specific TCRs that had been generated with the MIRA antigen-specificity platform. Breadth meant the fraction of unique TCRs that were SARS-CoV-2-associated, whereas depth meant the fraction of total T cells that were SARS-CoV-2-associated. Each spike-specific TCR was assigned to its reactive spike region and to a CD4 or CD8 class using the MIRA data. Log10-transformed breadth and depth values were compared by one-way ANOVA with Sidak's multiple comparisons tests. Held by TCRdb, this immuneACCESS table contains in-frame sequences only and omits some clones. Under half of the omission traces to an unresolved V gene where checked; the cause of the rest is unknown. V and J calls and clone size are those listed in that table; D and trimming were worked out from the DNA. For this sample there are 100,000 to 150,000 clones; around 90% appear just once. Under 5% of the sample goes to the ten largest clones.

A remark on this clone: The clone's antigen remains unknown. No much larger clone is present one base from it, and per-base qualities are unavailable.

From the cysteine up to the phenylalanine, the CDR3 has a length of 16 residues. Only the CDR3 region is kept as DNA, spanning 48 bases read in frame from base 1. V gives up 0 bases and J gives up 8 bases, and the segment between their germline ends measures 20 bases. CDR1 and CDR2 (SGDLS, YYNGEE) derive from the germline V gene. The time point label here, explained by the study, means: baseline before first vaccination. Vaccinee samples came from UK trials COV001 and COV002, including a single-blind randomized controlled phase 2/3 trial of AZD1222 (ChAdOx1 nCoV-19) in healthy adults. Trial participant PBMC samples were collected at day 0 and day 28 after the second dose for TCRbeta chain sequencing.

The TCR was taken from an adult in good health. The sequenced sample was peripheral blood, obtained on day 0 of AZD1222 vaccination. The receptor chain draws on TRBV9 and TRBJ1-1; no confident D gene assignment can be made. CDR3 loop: CASSVAHTISAGEAFF. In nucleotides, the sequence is TGTGCCAGCAGCGTAGCTCACACGATTTCGGCGGGAGAAGCTTTCTTT.